This T cell receptor beta chain was recorded in a study of blood T cells in healthy people across ages. The authors ran a second PCR of about 6 to 11 cycles using a sample-barcoded 5' primer and a J-beta primer mix. TCRdb reprocessed the 5' RACE reads via MiXCR and lists one record per CDR3 protein. The table has about 540,000 distinct CDR3 sequences, 24% seen once. The CDR3 runs to 19 residues. V trimming: 1 base; J trimming: 2 bases; junction bases outside the gene matches: 15. Germline V lookup: CDR1 LNHNV, CDR2 YYDKDF (reference sequence). Sample donors were healthy Caucasian individuals that came from Russia, aged 6 to 90. There are a few counts of this clonotype. A further study also used this sample, focusing on T cells of mothers and their children.

Sequenced material: blood. This receptor was identified in a boy aged 5-17 years in good health. V and J are TRBV15 and TRBJ2-7; 9 nucleotides agree with TRBD2. CDR3 protein: CATSRGDVLELAGTYEQYF. DNA for the CDR3: TGTGCCACCAGCAGAGGCGATGTGTTGGAACTAGCGGGTACCTACGAGCAGTACTTC.